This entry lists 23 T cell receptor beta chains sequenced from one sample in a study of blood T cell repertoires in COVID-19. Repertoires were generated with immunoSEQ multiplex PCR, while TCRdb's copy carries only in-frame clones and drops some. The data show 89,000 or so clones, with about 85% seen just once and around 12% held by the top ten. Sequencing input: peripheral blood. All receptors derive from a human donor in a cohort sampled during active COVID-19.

The CDR3 nucleotides read TGTGCCAGCAGTTTCGCCGGGACAGGGCGGTATAGCAATCAGCCCCAGCATTTT. Amino acid sequence: CASSFAGTGRYSNQPQHF. This chain connects TRBV6-2 or TRBV6-3 to TRBJ1-5; TRBD1 aligns across 9 bases. The CDR3 runs to 18 residues. Germline V CDR1 and CDR2: MNHEY, SVGEGT. V was clipped by 4 bases and J by 0 bases; unmatched bases: 10.

This CDR3 reads CASSESGTGLTYEQYF. In nucleotides, the CDR3 is TGTGCCAGCAGCGAGTCCGGGACAGGATTAACCTACGAGCAGTACTTC. The rearrangement uses TRBV3-1 (or the pseudogene TRBV3-2) and TRBJ2-7; 8 bases are shared with TRBD1. The CDR3 covers 16 residues. The germline V gene has CDR1 LGHDT and CDR2 YNNKEL (reference sequence). Unmatched junction bases numbered 11, after V lost 5 bases and J lost 2 bases.

The CDR3 sequence: CAWRSQGSGANVLTF. In nucleotides, the CDR3 is TGTGCCTGGAGGTCCCAGGGCTCTGGGGCCAACGTCCTGACTTTC. The rearrangement uses TRBV30 and TRBJ2-6, with a tentative D call TRBD1 (5 bases). Between the trimmed V and J ends, which lost 3 bases and 0 bases, there was a span of 9 bases. CDR1 is GTSNPN and CDR2 is SVGIG in the germline V gene (reference sequence). The CDR3 loop spans 15 amino acids.

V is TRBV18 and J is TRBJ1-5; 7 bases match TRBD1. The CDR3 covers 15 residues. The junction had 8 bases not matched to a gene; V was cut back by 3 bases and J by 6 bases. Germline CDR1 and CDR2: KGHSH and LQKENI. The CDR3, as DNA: TGTGCCAGCTCACCGGAGACAGGGTCGGGTCAGCCCCAGCATTTT. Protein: CASSPETGSGQPQHF.

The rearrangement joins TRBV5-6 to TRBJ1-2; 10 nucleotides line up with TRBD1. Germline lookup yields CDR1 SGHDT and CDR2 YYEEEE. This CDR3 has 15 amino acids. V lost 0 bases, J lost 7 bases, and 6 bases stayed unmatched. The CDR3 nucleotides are TGTGCCAGCAGCTTGGGCGACAGGGGGCGGGTTGGCTACACCTTC. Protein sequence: CASSLGDRGRVGYTF.

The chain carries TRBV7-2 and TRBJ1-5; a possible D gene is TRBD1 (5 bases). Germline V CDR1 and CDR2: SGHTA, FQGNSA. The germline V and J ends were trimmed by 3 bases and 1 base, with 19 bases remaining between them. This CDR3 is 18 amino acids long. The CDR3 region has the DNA TGTGCCAGCAGCTTGGTCCTCGGATGGGGGGTAAGCAATCAGCCCCAGCATTTT. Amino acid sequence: CASSLVLGWGVSNQPQHF.

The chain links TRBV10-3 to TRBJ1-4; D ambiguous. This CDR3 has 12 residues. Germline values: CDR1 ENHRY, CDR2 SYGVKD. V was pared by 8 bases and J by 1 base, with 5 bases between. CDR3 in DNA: TGTGCCATCCGGGGAACTAATGAAAAACTGTTTTTT. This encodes CAIRGTNEKLFF.

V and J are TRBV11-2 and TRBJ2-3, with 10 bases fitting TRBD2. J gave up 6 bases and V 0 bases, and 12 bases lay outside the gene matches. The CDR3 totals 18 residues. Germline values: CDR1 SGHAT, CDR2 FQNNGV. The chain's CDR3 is CASSLDRGSSGSWDTQYF. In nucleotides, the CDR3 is TGTGCCAGCAGCTTAGATCGCGGGTCTAGCGGGAGTTGGGATACGCAGTATTTT.

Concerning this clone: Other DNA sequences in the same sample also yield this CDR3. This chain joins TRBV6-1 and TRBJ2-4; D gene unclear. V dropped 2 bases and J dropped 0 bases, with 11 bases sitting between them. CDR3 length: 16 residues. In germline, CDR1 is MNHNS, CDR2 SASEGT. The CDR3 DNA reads TGTGCCAGCAGTGAAAGTGGTTGGCTAGCCAAAAACATTCAGTACTTC. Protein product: CASSESGWLAKNIQYF.

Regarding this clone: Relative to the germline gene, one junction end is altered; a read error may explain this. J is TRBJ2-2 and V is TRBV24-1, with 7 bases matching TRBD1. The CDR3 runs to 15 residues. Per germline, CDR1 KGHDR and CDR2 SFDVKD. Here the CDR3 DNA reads TGTGCCACCAGTGACCGCCGACAGGGAAACCGGGGAGCTGTTTTT. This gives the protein CATSDRRQGNRGAVF.

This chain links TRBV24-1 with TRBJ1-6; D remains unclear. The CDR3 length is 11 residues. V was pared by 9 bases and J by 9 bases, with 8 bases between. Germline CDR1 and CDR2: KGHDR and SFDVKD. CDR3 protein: CATPPGSPLHF. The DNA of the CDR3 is TGTGCCACCCCCCCCGGTTCACCCCTCCACTTT.

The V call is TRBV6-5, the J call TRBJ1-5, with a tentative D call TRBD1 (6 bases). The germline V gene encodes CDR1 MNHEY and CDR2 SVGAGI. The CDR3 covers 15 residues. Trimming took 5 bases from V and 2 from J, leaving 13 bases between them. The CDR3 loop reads CASSHRVLGNQPQHF. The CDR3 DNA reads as TGTGCCAGCAGTCACAGGGTTTTGGGCAATCAGCCCCAGCATTTT.

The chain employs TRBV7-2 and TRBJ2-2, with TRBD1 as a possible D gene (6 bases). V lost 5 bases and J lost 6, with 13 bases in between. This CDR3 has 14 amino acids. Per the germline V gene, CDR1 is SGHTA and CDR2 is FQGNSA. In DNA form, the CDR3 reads TGTGCCAGCAGCGTCTCGAGGGGGTCCGGGGAGCTGTTTTTT. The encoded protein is CASSVSRGSGELFF.

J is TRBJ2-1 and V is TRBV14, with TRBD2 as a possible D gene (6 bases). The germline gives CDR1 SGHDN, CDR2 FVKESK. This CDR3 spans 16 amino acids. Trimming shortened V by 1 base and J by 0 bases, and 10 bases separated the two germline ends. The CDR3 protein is CASSQARGSSYNEQFF. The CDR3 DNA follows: TGTGCCAGCAGCCAAGCTCGGGGGAGCTCCTACAATGAGCAGTTCTTC.

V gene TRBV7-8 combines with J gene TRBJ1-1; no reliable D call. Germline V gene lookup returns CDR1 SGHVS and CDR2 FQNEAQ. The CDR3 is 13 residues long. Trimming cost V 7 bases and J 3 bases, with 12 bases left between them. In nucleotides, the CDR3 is TGTGCCAGCATCCCCCTACCGGACACTGAAGCTTTCTTT. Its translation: CASIPLPDTEAFF.

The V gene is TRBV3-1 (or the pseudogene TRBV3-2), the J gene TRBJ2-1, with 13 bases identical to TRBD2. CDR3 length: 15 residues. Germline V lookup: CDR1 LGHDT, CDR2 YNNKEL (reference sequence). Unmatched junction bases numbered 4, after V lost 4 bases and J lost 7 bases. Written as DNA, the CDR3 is TGTGCCAGCAGCCTGGGACTAGCGGGATCGAATGAGCAGTTCTTC. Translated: CASSLGLAGSNEQFF.

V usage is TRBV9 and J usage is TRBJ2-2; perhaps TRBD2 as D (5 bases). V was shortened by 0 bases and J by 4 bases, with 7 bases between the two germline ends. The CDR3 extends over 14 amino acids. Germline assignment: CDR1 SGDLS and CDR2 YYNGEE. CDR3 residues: CASSVGLSTGELFF. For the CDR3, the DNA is TGTGCCAGCAGCGTAGGACTAAGCACCGGGGAGCTGTTTTTT.

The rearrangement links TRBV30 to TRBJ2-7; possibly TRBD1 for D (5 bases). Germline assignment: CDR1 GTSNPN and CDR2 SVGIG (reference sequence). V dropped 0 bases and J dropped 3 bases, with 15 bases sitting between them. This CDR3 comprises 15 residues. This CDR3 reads CAWSVGARRNYEQYF. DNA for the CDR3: TGTGCCTGGAGTGTAGGGGCACGCCGAAACTACGAGCAGTACTTC.

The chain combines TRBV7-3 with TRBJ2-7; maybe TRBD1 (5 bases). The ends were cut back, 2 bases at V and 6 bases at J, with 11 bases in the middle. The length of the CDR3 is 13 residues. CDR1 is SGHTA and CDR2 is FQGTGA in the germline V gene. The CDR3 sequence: CASSLLQGGEQYF. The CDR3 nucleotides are TGTGCCAGCAGCTTACTCCAGGGCGGCGAGCAGTACTTC.

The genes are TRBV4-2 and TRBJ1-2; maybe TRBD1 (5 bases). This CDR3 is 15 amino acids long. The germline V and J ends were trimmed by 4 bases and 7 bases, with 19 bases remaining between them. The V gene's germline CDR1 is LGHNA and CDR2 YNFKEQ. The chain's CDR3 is CASSRIQEGLTGYTF. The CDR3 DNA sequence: TGTGCCAGCAGCCGTATACAGGAAGGTCTTACTGGCTACACCTTC.

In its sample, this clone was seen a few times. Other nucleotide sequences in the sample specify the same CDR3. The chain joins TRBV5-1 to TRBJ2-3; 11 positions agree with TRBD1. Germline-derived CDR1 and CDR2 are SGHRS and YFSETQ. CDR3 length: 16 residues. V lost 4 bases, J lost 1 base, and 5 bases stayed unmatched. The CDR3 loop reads CASSPGQGAGTDTQYF. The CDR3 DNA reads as TGCGCCAGCAGCCCAGGACAGGGGGCTGGCACAGATACGCAGTATTTT.

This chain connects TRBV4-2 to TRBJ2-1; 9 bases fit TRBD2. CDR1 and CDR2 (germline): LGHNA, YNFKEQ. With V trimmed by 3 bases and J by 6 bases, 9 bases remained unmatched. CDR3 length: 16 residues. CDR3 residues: CASSHASGGISNEQFF. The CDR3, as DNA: TGTGCCAGCAGCCATGCAAGCGGGGGGATCAGCAATGAGCAGTTCTTC.

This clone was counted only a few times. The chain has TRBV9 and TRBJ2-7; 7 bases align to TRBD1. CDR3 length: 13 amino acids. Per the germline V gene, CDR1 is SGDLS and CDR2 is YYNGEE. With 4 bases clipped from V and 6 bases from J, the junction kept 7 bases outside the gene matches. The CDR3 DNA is TGTGCCAGCAGCTCAGATACAGGGGCCGAGCAGTACTTC. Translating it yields CASSSDTGAEQYF.